This T cell receptor (beta chain) stems from a study of T cell responses to AZD1222 COVID-19 vaccine. Note on this clone: What it binds is not known.

This CDR3 region has 11 residues. V was trimmed by 2 bases and J by 8 bases, leaving 6 bases between them. Germline CDR1 and CDR2: MNHEY and SVGAGI. Study conclusions and caveats: Increases in Spike-specific TCR breadth and depth were seen after two AZD1222 doses. There were repertoire samples only from the period after the peak T cell response.

Clones were sequenced by immunoSEQ multiplex PCR, and TCRdb holds only the in-frame ones, with some missing. The table has about 120,000 clones, 90% seen once. This clonotype was obtained from an adult in good health. The rearrangement joins TRBV6-5 to TRBJ1-1; D not resolved. The source material was peripheral blood, sampled on day 0 of MenACWY control vaccination. CDR3 sequence: CASSYGREAFF. For the CDR3, the DNA is TGTGCCAGCAGTTACGGGAGAGAAGCTTTCTTT.